The next 5 T cell receptor beta chains were all read from a single sample in a study of shared clonotypes between healthy human individuals. Sequenced by immunoSEQ multiplex PCR; TCRdb stores in-frame clones only, minus some. The sample has some 1.5 million clones, approximately 98% seen once; the top ten hold less than 0.55%. The sample comprised naive CD4+ T cells sorted from blood. Subset denoted: CD45RA+ positively selected. Receptors originate from a man aged 30 to 45 in good health.

The J gene is TRBJ2-7, the V gene TRBV28, with 10 bases lining up with TRBD2. The CDR3 is 14 residues long. Trimming at V came to 8 bases and at J to 1 base, leaving 5 bases not matched to a gene. Germline CDR1 reads MDHEN; CDR2 reads SYDVKM. CDR3 in DNA: TGTGCCAGCGTCCTAGCGGGAGTTTCCTACGAGCAGTACTTC. Translating gives CASVLAGVSYEQYF.

V gene TRBV7-2 combines with J gene TRBJ2-7, with 9 bases identical to TRBD2. The CDR3 sequence is 15 residues long. Germline-derived CDR1 and CDR2 are SGHTA and FQGNSA. Trimming cost V 1 base and J 3 bases; bases outside gene matches: 4. CDR3 nucleotide sequence: TGTGCCAGCAGCTTAGTCCCTAGCGGGGACTACGAGCAGTACTTC. It specifies CASSLVPSGDYEQYF.

The chain has TRBV5-4 and TRBJ2-7; tentatively, D is TRBD1 or TRBD2 (5 bases each). CDR1 is SGHNT, CDR2 YYREEE, per germline (reference sequence). V was cut by 4 bases and J by 3 bases, with 17 bases left in between. The CDR3 consists of 15 residues. In DNA, the CDR3 is TGTGCCAGCAGCCCTCAGGGACCATCAGTCTACGAGCAGTACTTC. Its translation: CASSPQGPSVYEQYF.

The chain has TRBV30 and TRBJ2-7; D ambiguous. V was clipped by 0 bases and J by 4 bases, with 16 bases between them. Germline V gives CDR1 GTSNPN, CDR2 SVGIG (reference sequence). The CDR3 consists of 15 residues. The CDR3 region is CAWSVLLAGLYEQYF. CDR3 DNA: TGTGCCTGGAGTGTTTTATTAGCCGGTTTGTACGAGCAGTACTTC.

The CDR3 loop reads CASSLESGFYNEQFF. The DNA for the CDR3 is TGCGCCAGCAGCTTGGAAAGCGGATTCTACAATGAGCAGTTCTTC. The J gene is TRBJ2-1, the V gene TRBV5-1, with a tentative D call TRBD2 (5 bases). CDR1 is SGHRS and CDR2 is YFSETQ in the germline V gene. Trimming removed 0 bases from V and 3 bases from J, with 10 bases in between. The CDR3 is made up of 15 amino acids.